These 18 T cell receptor beta chains were sequenced from one sample in a study of cytomegalovirus exposure and HLA in healthy donors. Vbeta (60) and Jbeta (13) primers were used in the PCR. Repertoires were generated with immunoSEQ multiplex PCR, while TCRdb's copy carries only in-frame clones and drops some. This sample has about 170,000 clones; about 76% occur once, and the top ten carry approximately 2%. The sample consisted of PBMCs. Every receptor here comes from a female donor in good health and CMV-seronegative.

DNA for the CDR3: TGTGCCAGCTCACTGAATCAGGCGAGTGACACTGAAGCTTTCTTT. This encodes CASSLNQASDTEAFF. J is TRBJ1-1 and V is TRBV18; D gene unclear. CDR1 KGHSH and CDR2 LQKENI come from the germline V gene. The CDR3 is 15 amino acids. V was cut by 4 bases and J by 3 bases, with 15 bases left in between.

The chain uses TRBV9 and TRBJ1-4; D possibly corresponds to TRBD1 (5 bases). The V gene lost 4 bases and the J gene lost 0 bases, with 10 bases spanning the gap. CDR1 SGDLS and CDR2 YYNGEE come from the germline V gene. The CDR3 is made up of 15 amino acids. The CDR3 sequence: CASSPRGATNEKLFF. CDR3 nucleotide sequence: TGTGCCAGCAGCCCCCGGGGGGCAACTAATGAAAAACTGTTTTTT.

The rearrangement joins TRBV19 to TRBJ1-2, with 8 bases that match TRBD1. The V gene end was trimmed by 3 bases and the J gene end by 5 bases; junction bases not matched to a gene: 2. Germline V CDR1 and CDR2: LNHDA, SQIVND (reference sequence). The CDR3 sequence is 13 residues long. CDR3 sequence: CASSMDREYGYTF. The CDR3 DNA reads TGTGCCAGTAGTATGGACAGGGAATATGGCTACACCTTC.

The chain has TRBV2 and TRBJ1-6; D remains unclear. Germline V CDR1 and CDR2: SNHLY, FYNNEI. The ends were cut back, 4 bases at V and 11 bases at J, with 9 bases in the middle. The length of the CDR3 is 12 residues. The CDR3 DNA is TGTGCCAGCAGTGGGACCGGGACACCCCTCCACTTT. This translates into CASSGTGTPLHF.

V and J are TRBV5-1 and TRBJ2-5; D remains unclear. Germline CDR1 and CDR2: SGHRS and YFSETQ. Trimming pared 1 base from V and 4 bases from J, leaving 8 bases between. This CDR3 is 13 amino acids long. The CDR3 protein is CASSLFELETQYF. In DNA, the CDR3 is TGCGCCAGCAGCTTGTTTGAGTTAGAGACCCAGTACTTC.

A few counts support this clone. This rearrangement joins TRBV5-1 to TRBJ1-2, with a tentative D call TRBD1 (5 bases). Germline CDR1 is SGHRS and CDR2 is YFSETQ. The V gene lost 4 bases and the J gene lost 4 bases, with 17 bases spanning the gap. The CDR3 extends over 15 amino acids. The CDR3 DNA sequence: TGCGCCAGCAGCCCGAGGGTGGAGGGACCCTATGGCTACACCTTC. Translated, it gives CASSPRVEGPYGYTF.

The chain uses TRBV9 and TRBJ2-5, with D tentatively TRBD2 (5 bases). V was trimmed by 0 bases and J by 5 bases, leaving 11 bases between them. In germline, CDR1 is SGDLS, CDR2 YYNGEE. The CDR3 has 14 residues. The CDR3 region is CASSVAGGSETQYF. The CDR3 DNA is TGTGCCAGCAGCGTAGCAGGAGGTTCGGAGACCCAGTACTTC.

This chain links TRBV30 with TRBJ2-2; D gene uncertain. The V gene's germline CDR1 is GTSNPN and CDR2 SVGIG (reference sequence). The CDR3 runs 11 residues. Trimming took off 6 bases at V and 3 bases at J, with 5 bases between the two ends. In DNA form, the CDR3 reads TGTGCCTGCGCAGACACCGGGGAGCTGTTTTTT. Its protein is CACADTGELFF.

The rearrangement uses TRBV7-8 and TRBJ2-3, with 8 bases matching TRBD1. The CDR3 covers 18 residues. Germline lookup yields CDR1 SGHVS and CDR2 FQNEAQ. Trimming at V came to 3 bases and at J to 6 bases, leaving 17 bases not matched to a gene. The CDR3 region is CASSFWREDRDNLDTQYF. CDR3 in DNA: TGTGCCAGCAGCTTTTGGAGAGAGGACAGGGATAATTTGGATACGCAGTATTTT.

This clone was seen more than once but under ten times. The chain carries TRBV10-2 and TRBJ2-1, with D maybe TRBD2 (6 bases). In germline, CDR1 is WSHSY, CDR2 SAAADI. With 8 bases removed from V and 6 bases from J, the gap between germline ends came to 20 bases. The CDR3 consists of 15 residues. This CDR3 is CASSTPQDYSNEQFF. The DNA of the CDR3 is TGCGCCAGCTCAACTCCGCAGGACTACTCCAATGAGCAGTTCTTC.

This clone was counted only a few times. The CDR3 loop is CASSLGQSEAFF. CDR3 bases: TGCGCCAGCAGCTTGGGACAATCTGAAGCTTTCTTT. V gene TRBV5-1 combines with J gene TRBJ1-1; D is ambiguous. Between the trimmed V and J ends, which lost 0 bases and 6 bases, there was a span of 6 bases. Germline V gene data show CDR1 as SGHRS and CDR2 as YFSETQ. The CDR3 covers 12 residues.

The gene calls are TRBV5-1 and TRBJ2-3, with 15 bases matching TRBD2. The CDR3 has 19 residues. CDR1 and CDR2 from the germline V gene are SGHRS and YFSETQ. J gave up 2 bases and V 1 base, and 8 bases lay outside the gene matches. CDR3 sequence: CASSLYVGLAGGNTDTQYF. DNA of the CDR3: TGCGCCAGCAGCTTGTACGTTGGACTAGCGGGGGGGAACACAGATACGCAGTATTTT.

The J gene is TRBJ1-3, the V gene TRBV5-6, with D maybe TRBD1 (5 bases). In germline, CDR1 is SGHDT, CDR2 YYEEEE. The CDR3 runs to 14 residues. Trimming took off 5 bases at V and 8 bases at J, with 17 bases between the two ends. The CDR3 bases are TGTGCCAGCAGTCGACAGTTTCAAGGGGACACCATATATTTT. Protein: CASSRQFQGDTIYF.

V is TRBV15 and J is TRBJ2-6; D is ambiguous. CDR3 length: 15 amino acids. The germline V and J ends were trimmed by 2 bases and 2 bases, with 7 bases remaining between them. Germline-derived CDR1 and CDR2 are LNHNV and YYDKDF (reference sequence). This CDR3 is CATSRTPAGANVLTF. CDR3 DNA: TGTGCCACCAGCAGAACTCCTGCTGGGGCCAACGTCCTGACTTTC.

This chain joins TRBV5-4 and TRBJ2-5; possibly TRBD1 for D (5 bases). Germline lookup yields CDR1 SGHNT and CDR2 YYREEE (reference sequence). Trimming pared 2 bases from V and 2 bases from J, leaving 10 bases between. This CDR3 region has 14 residues. The CDR3 here is CASSFVGVQETQYF. The CDR3 DNA sequence: TGTGCCAGCAGCTTCGTAGGGGTTCAAGAGACCCAGTACTTC.

This clone was counted once. V and J are TRBV9 and TRBJ2-1, with a possible D match to TRBD2 (6 bases). The CDR3 runs to 14 residues. Germline assignment: CDR1 SGDLS and CDR2 YYNGEE. V shed 0 bases and J shed 4 bases, with 8 bases lying between them. The CDR3 here is CASSVGTTYNEQFF. The CDR3 DNA reads TGTGCCAGCAGCGTAGGGACTACTTACAATGAGCAGTTCTTC.

The chain recombines TRBV18 with TRBJ2-1; D possibly corresponds to TRBD2 (6 bases). The V and J ends lost 1 base and 7 bases respectively, with 14 bases between them. The CDR3 covers 15 residues. Germline V lookup: CDR1 KGHSH, CDR2 LQKENI. CDR3 nucleotide sequence: TGTGCCAGCTCACCACATGTCCCGGGAGAGAATGAGCAGTTCTTC. Translation gives CASSPHVPGENEQFF.

V usage is TRBV27 and J usage is TRBJ2-7, with D tentatively TRBD2 (6 bases). Trimming took off 6 bases at V and 1 base at J, with 16 bases between the two ends. Per the germline V gene, CDR1 is MNHEY and CDR2 is SMNVEV (reference sequence). The CDR3 covers 15 residues. In DNA form, the CDR3 reads TGTGCCAGCAGACCACTAGCCAATCCATCCTACGAGCAGTACTTC. Protein: CASRPLANPSYEQYF.